This T cell receptor (beta chain) is drawn from a study of beta chain features in type 1 diabetes. Findings and limits, study-wide: There was a moderate but significant shortening of TCRB CDR3s in all four CD4+ subsets of Type 1 diabetes patients.

Expressed TCRB transcripts got sequenced, as all isolated RNA was reverse transcribed. This table comes from immunoSEQ multiplex PCR, and its TCRdb copy is limited to in-frame clones, with some not included. The sample has some 100,000 clones; 30% to 50% are singletons. This CDR3 spans 14 amino acids. Germline assignment: CDR1 KGHSH and CDR2 LQKENI. V was trimmed by 3 bases and J by 2 bases, leaving 10 bases between them. A word on this clone: The target antigen is unknown.

The chain employs TRBV18 and TRBJ2-5; unclear D gene. The TCR was taken from a young woman in good health. Sequenced input: stem cell memory CD4+ T cells from blood. The CDR3, as DNA: TGTGCCAGCTCACCTGCACGAGCACAAGAGACCCAGTACTTC. It codes for CASSPARAQETQYF. Together with reference TRBV18 and TRBJ2-5, the CDR3 gives the full variable domain: NAGVMQNPRHLVRRRGQEARLRCSPMKGHSHVYWYRQLPEEGLKFMVYLQKENIIDESGMPKERFSAEFPKEGPSILRIQQVVRGDSAAYFCASSPARAQETQYFGPGTRLLVL.